The 15 T cell receptor beta chains listed next were all sequenced from one sample in a study of cytomegalovirus exposure and HLA in healthy donors. The PCR contained 60 Vbeta and 13 Jbeta primers. Assay: immunoSEQ multiplex PCR; the TCRdb copy retains only in-frame clones and omits some. The sample features 45,000 or so clones, with roughly 7.3% in its top ten. Sequenced: PBMCs. These receptors came from a male donor in good health and CMV-seronegative.

The chain employs TRBV7-6 and TRBJ1-6, with TRBD1 identical over 7 bases. CDR1 and CDR2 from the germline V gene are SGHVS and FNYEAQ. This CDR3 is built from 15 residues. Trimming cost V 5 bases and J 9 bases; bases outside gene matches: 10. CDR3 sequence (DNA): TGTGCCAGCAGCGACCGGGACAGTGAAACTTCACCCCTCCACTTT. This codes for CASSDRDSETSPLHF.

The chain is built from TRBV10-3 and TRBJ2-1, with 7 bases lining up with TRBD2. Germline V gives CDR1 ENHRY, CDR2 SYGVKD. The trim removed 0 bases at V and 13 bases at J, leaving 9 bases unmatched. This CDR3 has 14 residues. This chain's CDR3 is CAISESNGRETQFF. The CDR3 DNA follows: TGTGCCATCAGTGAGTCGAATGGGCGGGAGACCCAGTTCTTC.

The chain has TRBV19 and TRBJ1-1; D not resolved. The CDR3 runs 18 residues. The germline V gene has CDR1 LNHDA and CDR2 SQIVND (reference sequence). The V end was cut by 5 bases, the J end by 2 bases, with 24 bases between. The chain's CDR3 is CASSPPVGHQRGNTEAFF. The CDR3 DNA reads as TGTGCCAGTAGTCCCCCGGTAGGCCACCAGCGAGGAAACACTGAAGCTTTCTTT.

The chain recombines TRBV4-1 with TRBJ2-2; a weak D match, TRBD2 (6 bases). CDR3 length: 16 amino acids. Germline values: CDR1 MGHRA, CDR2 YSYEKL. The V end lost 2 bases, the J end lost 4 bases, and 14 bases lay between the germline ends. This CDR3 is CASSQPGRDPTGELFF. The CDR3 region has the DNA TGCGCCAGCAGCCAACCCGGGCGGGATCCCACCGGGGAGCTGTTTTTT.

The V gene is TRBV7-9, the J gene TRBJ2-5; 10 nucleotides line up with TRBD1. Germline V gene data show CDR1 as SEHNR and CDR2 as FQNEAQ (reference sequence). This CDR3 spans 16 amino acids. Trimming removed 5 bases from V and 0 bases from J; junction bases left unmatched: 6. CDR3 DNA: TGTGCCAGCAGCCTCGGGACAGGGGAGTACCAAGAGACCCAGTACTTC. Protein sequence: CASSLGTGEYQETQYF.

The chain combines TRBV19 with TRBJ2-5, with a tentative D call TRBD2 (5 bases). The CDR3 is 10 residues long. V was cut by 8 bases and J by 7 bases, with 8 bases left in between. The V gene's germline CDR1 is LNHDA and CDR2 SQIVND (reference sequence). The CDR3 DNA is TGTGCCAGTGGTGCGGGGACCCAGTACTTC. Protein sequence: CASGAGTQYF.

The rearrangement uses TRBV6-5 and TRBJ2-7; maybe TRBD1 (6 bases). The germline V and J ends were trimmed by 0 bases and 6 bases, with 15 bases remaining between them. The germline V gene has CDR1 MNHEY and CDR2 SVGAGI. The CDR3 contains 15 residues. The DNA of the CDR3 is TGTGCCAGCAGTTACTCCGGCCAGGGGCTCGTCGAGCAGTACTTC. Protein: CASSYSGQGLVEQYF.

V is TRBV18 and J is TRBJ2-2; 9 positions agree with TRBD1. V gave up 5 bases and J gave up 2 bases; unmatched junction bases: 6. There are 16 residues in the CDR3. In germline, CDR1 is KGHSH, CDR2 LQKENI. Here the CDR3 reads CASSVTGGRNTGELFF. The CDR3 DNA follows: TGTGCCAGCTCAGTTACAGGGGGCCGCAACACCGGGGAGCTGTTTTTT.

The V gene is TRBV5-1, the J gene TRBJ2-6, with TRBD1 matching over 7 bases. Per the germline V gene, CDR1 is SGHRS and CDR2 is YFSETQ. The CDR3 is 17 residues long. The V and J ends lost 0 bases and 1 base, in that order; junction bases with no gene match: 4. CDR3 protein: CASSLGDRISGANVLTF. Written as DNA, the CDR3 is TGCGCCAGCAGCTTGGGGGACAGAATATCTGGGGCCAACGTCCTGACTTTC.

V is TRBV28 and J is TRBJ1-5; possibly TRBD1 for D (6 bases). CDR1 and CDR2 (germline): MDHEN, SYDVKM. V lost 8 bases and J lost 2, with 16 bases in between. The CDR3 is made up of 15 amino acids. The CDR3 loop is CASLGGGGGNQPQHF. The CDR3 region has the DNA TGTGCCAGCCTTGGAGGGGGGGGTGGCAATCAGCCCCAGCATTTT. The variable domain in full, completed from reference TRBV28 and TRBJ1-5, reads DVKVTQSSRYLVKRTGEKVFLECVQDMDHENMFWYRQDPGLGLRLIYFSYDVKMKEKGDIPEGYSVSREKKERFSLILESASTNQTSMYLCASLGGGGGNQPQHFGDGTRLSIL.

Here the CDR3 reads CASSLTSGLETQYF. DNA for the CDR3: TGTGCCAGCAGCTTAACTAGCGGCTTGGAGACCCAGTACTTC. The chain couples TRBV7-3 to TRBJ2-5, with D possibly matching TRBD2 (6 bases). The CDR3 runs 14 residues. Germline CDR1 and CDR2: SGHTA and FQGTGA. V was pared by 0 bases and J by 5 bases, with 10 bases between.

The gene calls are TRBV2 and TRBJ2-1; D gene ambiguous. CDR1 and CDR2 from the germline V gene are SNHLY and FYNNEI. The CDR3 runs 11 residues. V gave up 3 bases and J gave up 7 bases, with 4 bases separating them. In DNA, the CDR3 is TGTGCCAGCAGTGATTCGAATGAGCAGTTCTTC. Protein: CASSDSNEQFF.

The rearrangement joins TRBV18 to TRBJ1-2; D gene uncertain. V was pared by 3 bases and J by 6 bases, with 11 bases between. There are 13 residues in the CDR3. Germline CDR1 KGHSH, CDR2 LQKENI. The CDR3 region is CASSPSVQDGYTF. CDR3 DNA sequence: TGTGCCAGCTCACCCTCAGTCCAGGATGGCTACACCTTC. Full variable domain (remainder filled in from reference TRBV18 and TRBJ1-2): NAGVMQNPRHLVRRRGQEARLRCSPMKGHSHVYWYRQLPEEGLKFMVYLQKENIIDESGMPKERFSAEFPKEGPSILRIQQVVRGDSAAYFCASSPSVQDGYTFGSGTRLTVV.

The rearrangement uses TRBV6-7 and TRBJ2-7; D not certain. TRBV6-7 is assigned to the ORF class and has an uncertain function. The CDR3 runs 10 residues. Trimming shortened V by 11 bases and J by 2 bases, and 7 bases separated the two germline ends. Here the CDR3 reads CALLPYEQYF. In nucleotides, the CDR3 is TGTGCCCTCCTCCCCTACGAGCAGTACTTC.

The chain joins TRBV19 to TRBJ2-7; no firm D call. The CDR3 sequence is 17 residues long. Looked up from germline, CDR1 is LNHDA and CDR2 is SQIVND (reference sequence). Trimming stripped 4 bases from V and 7 bases from J, with 26 bases between. The CDR3 coding sequence is TGTGCCAGTAGTACATTTGCTGTCGGCAGGCTTTTAGATGAGCAGTACTTC. Translation gives CASSTFAVGRLLDEQYF.